The 21 T cell receptor beta chains given below trace back to one sample, sequenced in a study of shared clonotypes between healthy human individuals. TCRdb keeps only in-frame clones here, not all; method: immunoSEQ multiplex PCR. In the table there are 600,000 to 750,000 clones, about 90% of which are singletons. Source material: memory CD8+ T cells from PBMCs. Subset described: CD45RO+ cells pooled with CCR7-negative TemRA cells. All receptors come from a man aged 18 to 29 in good health. Some clones in this sample may be carry-over from other donors' samples.

This chain links TRBV5-1 with TRBJ2-7; D not certain. The CDR3 has 14 residues. Germline V gives CDR1 SGHRS, CDR2 YFSETQ. V gave up 1 base and J gave up 2 bases, with 10 bases separating them. The CDR3 loop is CASSLYSVAYEQYF. Here the CDR3 DNA reads TGCGCCAGCAGCTTGTATTCAGTCGCCTACGAGCAGTACTTC. The complete variable domain, with remaining parts taken from reference TRBV5-1 and TRBJ2-7, reads KAGVTQTPRYLIKTRGQQVTLSCSPISGHRSVSWYQQTPGQGLQFLFEYFSETQRNKGNFPGRFSGRQFSNSRSEMNVSTLELGDSALYLCASSLYSVAYEQYFGPGTRLTVT.

CDR3 DNA: TGTGCCAGCAGCTTGGTAGGTTCCACTGAAGCTTTCTTT. Amino acid sequence: CASSLVGSTEAFF. This chain connects TRBV5-4 to TRBJ1-1, with D unclear. The V gene's germline CDR1 is SGHNT and CDR2 YYREEE (reference sequence). Trimming took off 0 bases at V and 4 bases at J, with 7 bases between the two ends. The CDR3 loop spans 13 amino acids.

The V gene is TRBV5-6, the J gene TRBJ2-1; 9 bases map to TRBD2. The CDR3 sequence is 12 residues long. Germline V gene lookup returns CDR1 SGHDT and CDR2 YYEEEE. Trimming at V came to 0 bases and at J to 15 bases, leaving 4 bases not matched to a gene. This chain's CDR3 is CASSLGLAGLFF. As DNA, the CDR3 is TGTGCCAGCAGCTTGGGGCTAGCGGGGCTGTTCTTC.

This clone appeared once. The rearrangement links TRBV18 to TRBJ2-3; perhaps TRBD2 as D (6 bases). V lost 2 bases and J lost 3, with 12 bases in between. The germline gives CDR1 KGHSH, CDR2 LQKENI. The CDR3 sequence is 15 residues long. The CDR3 DNA follows: TGTGCCAGCTCACCATTGGAGGGTGGGACAGATACGCAGTATTTT. Protein product: CASSPLEGGTDTQYF.

The chain uses TRBV28 and TRBJ1-4; D remains ambiguous. Per the germline V gene, CDR1 is MDHEN and CDR2 is SYDVKM. The CDR3 runs 16 residues. With 1 base removed from V and 7 bases from J, the gap between germline ends came to 16 bases. The chain's CDR3 is CASSLSRPARSEKLFF. The CDR3 DNA reads TGTGCCAGCAGTTTATCCCGACCGGCCCGAAGTGAAAAACTGTTTTTT.

The chain carries TRBV20-1 and TRBJ1-3; D is undetermined. The CDR3 runs 11 residues. V lost 8 bases, J lost 4 bases, and 9 bases lay in between. The germline CDR1 and CDR2 sequences are DFQATT and SNEGSKA (reference sequence). CDR3 sequence: CSTLGGNTIYF. CDR3 sequence (DNA): TGCAGTACTCTGGGGGGAAACACCATATATTTT.

This rearrangement joins TRBV4-1 to TRBJ1-1; a weak D match, TRBD1 (5 bases). The CDR3 runs 11 residues. CDR1 and CDR2 from the germline V gene are MGHRA and YSYEKL. V was pared by 1 base and J by 8 bases, with 5 bases between. CDR3 protein: CASSQGGEAFF. The CDR3 DNA reads TGCGCCAGCAGCCAAGGGGGCGAAGCTTTCTTT.

V is TRBV7-8 and J is TRBJ1-3; the match to TRBD1 covers 7 bases. V trimming: 4 bases; J trimming: 0 bases; junction bases outside the gene matches: 9. The CDR3 contains 17 residues. Germline values: CDR1 SGHVS, CDR2 FQNEAQ. The CDR3 coding sequence is TGTGCCAGCAGCTCCCGAAGAGGACAGGCCTCTGGAAACACCATATATTTT. Amino acids: CASSSRRGQASGNTIYF.

For the CDR3, the DNA is TGTGCCAGCAGCGGGACCCCTTATAGATACGAGCAGTACTTC. It translates to CASSGTPYRYEQYF. The rearrangement links TRBV14 to TRBJ2-7; D is possibly TRBD1 or TRBD2 (5 bases each). The CDR3 is 14 amino acids. CDR1 is SGHDN and CDR2 is FVKESK in the germline V gene. V lost 5 bases to trimming and J lost 4 bases, with 15 bases between them.

The rearrangement uses TRBV29-1 and TRBJ1-2; D perhaps matches TRBD1 (6 bases). In germline, CDR1 is SQVTM, CDR2 ANQGSEA. The length of the CDR3 is 12 residues. V gave up 1 base and J gave up 8 bases, with 11 bases separating them. The CDR3 sequence: CSVEVLGGGYTF. CDR3 DNA: TGCAGCGTTGAAGTCCTTGGGGGCGGCTACACCTTC.

This chain connects TRBV30 to TRBJ1-2; 8 nucleotides align to TRBD1. Germline CDR1 and CDR2: GTSNPN and SVGIG (reference sequence). The junction had 3 bases not matched to a gene; V was cut back by 3 bases and J by 3 bases. The CDR3 spans 13 residues. The CDR3 protein is CAWRPGGYYGYTF. As DNA, the CDR3 is TGTGCCTGGAGACCAGGGGGCTACTATGGCTACACCTTC.

For this clone: The sample holds other DNA sequences that translate to the same CDR3. This sequence joins TRBV4-3 and TRBJ2-7; D not resolved. This CDR3 has 14 residues. V lost 1 base, J lost 2 bases, and 9 bases lay in between. Germline assignment: CDR1 LGHNA and CDR2 YSLEER. The chain's CDR3 is CASSQGTGPYEQYF. For the CDR3, the DNA is TGCGCCAGCAGCCAAGGGACGGGTCCCTACGAGCAGTACTTC.

The chain links TRBV28 to TRBJ1-5; possibly TRBD1 for D (5 bases). The CDR3 loop spans 16 amino acids. V lost 8 bases and J lost 0, with 17 bases in between. Germline CDR1 and CDR2: MDHEN and SYDVKM. In nucleotides, the CDR3 is TGTGCCAGCCTTAACAGGAGCCTCTATAGCAATCAGCCCCAGCATTTT. Its protein is CASLNRSLYSNQPQHF. The variable domain in full, completed from reference TRBV28 and TRBJ1-5, reads DVKVTQSSRYLVKRTGEKVFLECVQDMDHENMFWYRQDPGLGLRLIYFSYDVKMKEKGDIPEGYSVSREKKERFSLILESASTNQTSMYLCASLNRSLYSNQPQHFGDGTRLSIL.

This chain links TRBV11-2 with TRBJ2-5; 8 bases fit TRBD1. From germline, CDR1 is SGHAT and CDR2 FQNNGV. This CDR3 is built from 14 residues. J gave up 5 bases and V 3 bases, and 5 bases lay outside the gene matches. In DNA form, the CDR3 reads TGTGCCAGCAGCTTCAGGGGGCGCCGGGAGACCCAGTACTTC. Protein product: CASSFRGRRETQYF.

The V gene is TRBV28, the J gene TRBJ2-7; D possibly corresponds to TRBD2 (6 bases). The CDR3 runs 13 residues. Per the germline V gene, CDR1 is MDHEN and CDR2 is SYDVKM. The V gene lost 7 bases and the J gene lost 3 bases, with 13 bases spanning the gap. The CDR3 spells CASTYAGIYEQYF. CDR3 sequence (DNA): TGTGCCAGCACGTATGCGGGAATCTACGAGCAGTACTTC.

The chain's CDR3 is CASSFFSASDRTDTQYF. CDR3 nucleotide sequence: TGTGCCAGCAGCTTTTTCTCGGCTAGCGACAGGACAGATACGCAGTATTTT. This chain joins TRBV7-9 and TRBJ2-3; possibly TRBD1 or TRBD2 for D (6 bases each). Germline loops: CDR1 SEHNR, CDR2 FQNEAQ (reference sequence). There are 17 residues in the CDR3. With 3 bases removed from V and 3 bases from J, the gap between germline ends came to 19 bases.

The J gene is TRBJ2-1, the V gene TRBV7-9; a weak D match, TRBD2 (6 bases). V lost 8 bases, J lost 2 bases, and 10 bases lay in between. Looked up from germline, CDR1 is SEHNR and CDR2 is FQNEAQ (reference sequence). The CDR3 has 13 residues. CDR3 region: CASGRLAYNEQFF. The DNA for the CDR3 is TGTGCCAGCGGCCGACTAGCCTACAATGAGCAGTTCTTC.

A few counts support this clone. The J gene is TRBJ2-2, the V gene TRBV7-9; 11 bases align to TRBD2. Germline values: CDR1 SEHNR, CDR2 FQNEAQ (reference sequence). The trim removed 1 base at V and 3 bases at J, leaving 4 bases unmatched. The CDR3 sequence is 17 residues long. As DNA, the CDR3 is TGTGCCAGCAGCTTAGTCCGGGGACTAGCGGACACCGGGGAGCTGTTTTTT. This sequence encodes CASSLVRGLADTGELFF. The complete variable domain, with remaining parts taken from reference TRBV7-9 and TRBJ2-2, reads DTGVSQNPRHKITKRGQNVTFRCDPISEHNRLYWYRQTLGQGPEFLTYFQNEAQLEKSRLLSDRFSAERPKGSFSTLEIQRTEQGDSAMYLCASSLVRGLADTGELFFGEGSRLTVL.

This rearrangement joins TRBV5-4 to TRBJ1-2, with D possibly matching TRBD1 (6 bases). The CDR3 consists of 14 residues. Germline V gene lookup returns CDR1 SGHNT and CDR2 YYREEE (reference sequence). The ends were cut back, 6 bases at V and 1 base at J, with 13 bases in the middle. The CDR3 loop is CASTRGDNNYGYTF. The CDR3 coding sequence is TGTGCCAGCACCCGGGGGGACAATAACTATGGCTACACCTTC.

Comment on this clone: The junction departs from germline at one end; a sequencing error may be responsible. This chain connects TRBV6-1 to TRBJ2-1; TRBD1 or TRBD2 may be the D gene (5 bases each). This CDR3 comprises 14 residues. Germline V gives CDR1 MNHNS, CDR2 SASEGT. The CDR3 DNA sequence: TGTGCCAGCAGTGATTTGGTCATGGGGCCTCCGGAGGTCTTC. The encoded protein is CASSDLVMGPPEVF.

This rearrangement joins TRBV15 to TRBJ2-5; 9 nucleotides align to TRBD1. Near its end, the DNA agrees better with TRBJ2-7, so the J call may be wrong. The CDR3 is made up of 15 amino acids. Germline V gives CDR1 LNHNV, CDR2 YYDKDF (reference sequence). The CDR3, as DNA: TGTGCCACCAGCACAGGGGACAGGGCATCCTACGAGCAGTACTTC. This codes for CATSTGDRASYEQYF.